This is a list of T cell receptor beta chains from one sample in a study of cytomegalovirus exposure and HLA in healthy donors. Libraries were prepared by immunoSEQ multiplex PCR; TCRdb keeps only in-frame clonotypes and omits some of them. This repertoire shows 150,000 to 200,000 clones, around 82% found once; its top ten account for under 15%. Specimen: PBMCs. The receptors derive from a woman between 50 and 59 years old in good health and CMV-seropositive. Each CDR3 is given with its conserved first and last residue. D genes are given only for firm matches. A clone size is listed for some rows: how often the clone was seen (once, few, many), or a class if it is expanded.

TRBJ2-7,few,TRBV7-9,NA,TGTGCCAGCAGCGCTCAGGGGTCTCAGGGCGAGCAGTACTTC,CASSAQGSQGEQYF
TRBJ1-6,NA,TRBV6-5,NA,TGTGCCAGCAGCCGAGCGAACAGGGCCAATTCACCCCTCCACTTT,CASSRANRANSPLHF
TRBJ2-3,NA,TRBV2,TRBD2,TGTGCCAGCAACGACGGGGGGGTACCTAGCACAGATACGCAGTATTTT,CASNDGGVPSTDTQYF
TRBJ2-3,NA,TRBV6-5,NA,TGTGCCAGCAGTCGGGGGGCCCTCACAGATACGCAGTATTTT,CASSRGALTDTQYF
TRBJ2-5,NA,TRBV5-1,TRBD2,TGCGCCAGCAGCCGGCTAGCGGGGGCCCAAGAGACCCAGTACTTC,CASSRLAGAQETQYF
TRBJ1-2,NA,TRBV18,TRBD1,TGTGCCAGCTCCAATATGACAGGGATCTATGGCTACACCTTC,CASSNMTGIYGYTF
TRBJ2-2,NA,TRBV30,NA,TGTGCCTGGAGTAAGGGACTTTACACCGGGGAGCTGTTTTTT,CAWSKGLYTGELFF
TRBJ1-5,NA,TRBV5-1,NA,TGCGCCAGCAGCTTGGGGGTCAGGGGAGGGAGTCAGCCCCAGCATTTT,CASSLGVRGGSQPQHF
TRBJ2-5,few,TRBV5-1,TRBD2,TGCGCCAGCAGCTTGAATGGCGGGGGGGGAGAGACCCAGTACTTC,CASSLNGGGGETQYF
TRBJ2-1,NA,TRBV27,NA,TGTGCCAGCAGTTTAGGGGCAGGCAATGAGCAGTTCTTC,CASSLGAGNEQFF
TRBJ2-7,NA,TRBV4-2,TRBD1,TGTGCCAGCAGCCAAACCCAGGGGGCTGCCTACGAGCAGTACTTC,CASSQTQGAAYEQYF
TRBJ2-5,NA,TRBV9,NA,TGTGCCAGCAGTTTGGCAGGGGGGTACCAAGAGACCCAGTACTTC,CASSLAGGYQETQYF
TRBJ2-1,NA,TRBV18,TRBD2,TGTGCCAGCTCACCAGGGACTAGCGGGGGGGCCAATGAGCAGTTCTTC,CASSPGTSGGANEQFF
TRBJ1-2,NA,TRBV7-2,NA,TGTGCCAGCAGCTTAGTGGTGGCCCGAACATACACCTTC,CASSLVVARTYTF
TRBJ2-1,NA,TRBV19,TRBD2,TGTGCCAGCGCTTACGGGGGGACCAATGAGCAGTTCTTC,CASAYGGTNEQFF
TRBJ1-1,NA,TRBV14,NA,TGTGCCAGCAGCCAAGATATGAACACTGAAGCTTTCTTT,CASSQDMNTEAFF
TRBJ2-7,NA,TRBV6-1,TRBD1,TGTGCCAGCAGTGAAGCGAGGACAGGCGTCTACGAGCAGTACTTC,CASSEARTGVYEQYF
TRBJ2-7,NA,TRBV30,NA,TGTGCCACGACAGGATCCTACGAGCAGTACTTC,CATTGSYEQYF
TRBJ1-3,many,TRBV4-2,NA,TGTGCCAGCAGCTCGAAAGACAGAGGAAACACCATATATTTT,CASSSKDRGNTIYF
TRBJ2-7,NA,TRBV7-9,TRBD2,TGTGCCAGCAGCCCCCATTCCGGGACTAGCGAGCAGTACTTC,CASSPHSGTSEQYF
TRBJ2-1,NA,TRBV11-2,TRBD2,TGTGCCAGCAGCTTAGAGGCCGAGCGGGGGGTAAGTGAGCAGTTCTTC,CASSLEAERGVSEQFF
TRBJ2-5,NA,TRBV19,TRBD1,TGTGCCAGTAGGGAGCGAGGGGACAGGGCCTCGGGGACCCAGTACTTC,CASRERGDRASGTQYF
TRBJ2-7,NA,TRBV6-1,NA,TGTGCCAGCAGTGTGAGGGCTACACCTGGCGAGCAGTACTTC,CASSVRATPGEQYF
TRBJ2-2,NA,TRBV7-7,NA,TGTGCTAGCAGCTTTACTGACACCGGGGAGCTGTTTTTT,CASSFTDTGELFF
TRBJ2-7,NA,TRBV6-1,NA,TGTGCCAGCACAGCGACAGCCTCCTACGAGCAGTACTTC,CASTATASYEQYF
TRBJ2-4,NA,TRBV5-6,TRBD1,TGTGCCAGCAGCCACGGGACAGGGAAAAACATTCAGTACTTC,CASSHGTGKNIQYF
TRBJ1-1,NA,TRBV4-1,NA,TGCGCCAGCAGCCAAAGGTGGGGCCGCACTGAAGCTTTCTTT,CASSQRWGRTEAFF
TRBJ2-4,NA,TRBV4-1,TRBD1,TGCGCCAGCAGCCCCCGAAGGACAGGGGAAAGGGGGGACATTCAGTACTTC,CASSPRRTGERGDIQYF
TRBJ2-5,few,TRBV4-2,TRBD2,TGTGCCAGCAGCCAAGATCTCGGACTAGCGGGGTTAAAGGGAGAGACCCAGTACTTC,CASSQDLGLAGLKGETQYF
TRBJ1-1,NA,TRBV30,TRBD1,TGTGCCTGGAGTGCCCTCCTGGGACAGGGAACTGAAGCTTTCTTT,CAWSALLGQGTEAFF
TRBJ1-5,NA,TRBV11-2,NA,TGTGCCAGCAGCTTAGGGTCCGGAGCCAGGGGCAATCAGCCCCAGCATTTT,CASSLGSGARGNQPQHF
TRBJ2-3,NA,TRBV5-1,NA,TGCGCCAGCAGCCCTCTCGAGGGGGGGAGTGCAGATACGCAGTATTTT,CASSPLEGGSADTQYF
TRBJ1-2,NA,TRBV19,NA,TGTGCCAGTATCGGGGTGGAAGCAAACTATGGCTACACCTTC,CASIGVEANYGYTF
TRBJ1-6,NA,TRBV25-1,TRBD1,TGTGCCAGCAGTGAGGACAGGGTCTCCTATAATTCACCCCTCCACTTT,CASSEDRVSYNSPLHF
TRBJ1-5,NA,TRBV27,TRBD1,TGTGCCATCCGTTACAGGGGTGACCAGCCCCAGCATTTT,CAIRYRGDQPQHF
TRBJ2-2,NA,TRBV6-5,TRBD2,TGTGCCAGCAGTCCTCCGGACGGGGGGGCCGGGGGGCTGTTTTTT,CASSPPDGGAGGLFF
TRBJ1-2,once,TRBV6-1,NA,TGTGCCAGCAGTGACCCCGAGCCGTATGGCTACACCTTC,CASSDPEPYGYTF
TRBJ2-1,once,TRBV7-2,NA,TGTGCCAGCAGCTTAGGCCCTGGACTTTACAATGAGCAGTTCTTC,CASSLGPGLYNEQFF
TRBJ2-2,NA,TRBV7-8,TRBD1,TGTGCCAGCAGCTGGGGACAGGGCACCGGGGAGCTGTTTTTT,CASSWGQGTGELFF
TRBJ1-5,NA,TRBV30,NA,TGTGCCTGGAGTGGGGTGGACACTAATCAGCCCCAGCATTTT,CAWSGVDTNQPQHF
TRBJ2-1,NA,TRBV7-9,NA,TGTTCCAGCAGCTCCAAGTTCTTC,CSSSSKFF
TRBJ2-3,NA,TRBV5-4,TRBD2,TGTGCCAGCAGCTTGGAGCGGGGAGATACGCAGTATTTT,CASSLERGDTQYF
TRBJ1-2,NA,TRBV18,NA,TGTGCCAGCTCACCACCGACAGGATGGGACTATGGCTACACCTTC,CASSPPTGWDYGYTF
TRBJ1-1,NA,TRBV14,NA,TGTGCCAGCAGCCCAAGGGCAGGGTTGAACACTGAAGCTTTCTTT,CASSPRAGLNTEAFF
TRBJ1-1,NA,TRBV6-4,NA,TGTGCCAGCAGTAGGTACGCTACAGGGAACACTGAAGCTTTCTTT,CASSRYATGNTEAFF
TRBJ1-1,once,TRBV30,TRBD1,TGTGCTTCCCGGACAGGGGCCCTTTGGGAGAACACTGAAGCTTTCTTT,CASRTGALWENTEAFF
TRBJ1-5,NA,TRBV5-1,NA,TGCGCCAGCAGCTTGGACAACAATCAGCCCCAGCATTTT,CASSLDNNQPQHF
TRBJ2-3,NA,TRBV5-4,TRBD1,TGTGCCAGCAGCGCCCCGACGGGACAGGCGCATACGCAGTATTTT,CASSAPTGQAHTQYF